This T cell receptor beta chain was identified in a study of shared clonotypes between healthy human individuals. Assay execution took place at the deep level. The DNA input per sorted-subset replicate PCR was 200 to 250 ng, corresponding to tens of thousands of T cell genomes. Here immunoSEQ multiplex PCR was the method, and the copy in TCRdb shows in-frame clones only, minus some. Of roughly 2.6 million clones listed, approximately 94% were seen once; the top ten hold around 0.14%. The specimen was naive CD4+ T cells sorted from blood. As to subset: CD45RA+ positively selected. This clonotype was sampled from a man aged 18 to 29 in good health.

The CDR3 DNA is TGTGCCAGCAGCTTAGCTCCAACCCCCCTAGCGGGGGGTCGTGATACGCAGTATTTT. This gives the protein CASSLAPTPLAGGRDTQYF. The chain links TRBV11-2 to TRBJ2-3; TRBD2 agrees at 11 bases. This CDR3 is built from 19 residues. V trimming: 1 base; J trimming: 6 bases; junction bases outside the gene matches: 15. CDR1 is SGHAT, CDR2 FQNNGV, per germline.